This section outlines one TCR beta chain sequence together with its context. The data were obtained in a study of blood T cell repertoires in COVID-19. On the study more broadly: Some COVID-19 samples were acute and others convalescent; all came from the United States, Italy and Spain. PBMCs, B-cell-depleted T cells, or T cells were the source of the cDNA or gDNA that made up the material.

Sequenced by immunoSEQ multiplex PCR; TCRdb stores in-frame clones only, minus some. Here the sample spans 150,000 to 200,000 clones, about 84% being singletons. The V gene's germline CDR1 is SQVTM and CDR2 ANQGSEA. This CDR3 spans 16 amino acids. Trimming stripped 0 bases from V and 2 bases from J, with 16 bases between. This chain joins TRBV29-1 and TRBJ2-5; D not certain. This TCR came from a human donor in a cohort sampled during active COVID-19. Sequences were obtained from peripheral blood. CDR3 in amino acids: CSVEDKDSVYQETQYF. The CDR3 DNA is TGCAGCGTTGAAGATAAAGATTCAGTTTATCAAGAGACCCAGTACTTC.